Below are 7 T cell receptor beta chains sequenced from a single sample in a study of lymphopenia after photon versus proton radiotherapy. Libraries were prepared by immunoSEQ multiplex PCR; TCRdb keeps only in-frame clonotypes and omits some of them. The sample lists tens of thousands of clones; about 86% were seen once. Sequenced material: peripheral blood, taken from a patient treated with proton-based radiotherapy. These receptors originate from a woman between 65 and 79 years old with pancreatic cancer. Some clones in this sample may be carry-over from other donors' samples.

This clone was counted a few times. This chain connects TRBV28 to TRBJ1-2; D not certain. The V gene's germline CDR1 is MDHEN and CDR2 SYDVKM. This CDR3 contains 14 residues. Trimming removed 4 bases at V and 4 bases at J, with 13 bases between. The CDR3 DNA is TGTGCCAGCAGTTCGCCGGGGAGACCCTATGGCTACACCTTC. It encodes CASSSPGRPYGYTF.

V gene TRBV10-3 combines with J gene TRBJ2-5; the D gene is possibly TRBD1 (6 bases). The CDR3 is made up of 13 amino acids. The germline gives CDR1 ENHRY, CDR2 SYGVKD. V lost 3 bases, J lost 7 bases, and 12 bases lay in between. CDR3 sequence (DNA): TGTGCCATCAGTGAATCAGGGGATGGGACCCAGTACTTC. This codes for CAISESGDGTQYF.

As concerns this clone: Different DNA sequences within this sample yield the same CDR3. V is TRBV5-1 and J is TRBJ1-1, with a tentative D call TRBD1 (5 bases). Germline V lookup: CDR1 SGHRS, CDR2 YFSETQ. CDR3 length: 14 residues. V shed 0 bases and J shed 1 base, with 7 bases lying between them. The CDR3 nucleotides are TGCGCCAGCAGCTTGGCCGGGGGGAACACTGAAGCTTTCTTT. This gives the protein CASSLAGGNTEAFF.

J is TRBJ1-3 and V is TRBV7-2; no firm D call. CDR1 and CDR2 (germline): SGHTA, FQGNSA. Between the trimmed V and J ends, which lost 2 bases and 0 bases, there was a span of 11 bases. CDR3 length: 16 amino acids. The CDR3, as DNA: TGTGCCAGCAGCTTATATGCCGTAAACTCTGGAAACACCATATATTTT. Its protein is CASSLYAVNSGNTIYF.

V gene TRBV5-1 combines with J gene TRBJ2-1, with TRBD1 identical over 7 bases. V lost 3 bases and J lost 7; bases outside the gene matches: 4. This CDR3 spans 13 amino acids. CDR1 and CDR2 from the germline V gene are SGHRS and YFSETQ. CDR3 protein: CASSYDRANEQFF. The CDR3 DNA follows: TGCGCCAGCAGCTACGACAGGGCTAATGAGCAGTTCTTC.

This clone was detected once. The J gene is TRBJ1-4, the V gene TRBV10-3, with TRBD1 matching over 8 bases. The CDR3 runs to 18 residues. Germline V gives CDR1 ENHRY, CDR2 SYGVKD. Trimming took 5 bases from V and 7 from J; bases not matched to a gene: 18. DNA of the CDR3: TGTGCCATCAGTAACACTCTCGGCCCTGGACAGGGATCTGAAAAACTGTTTTTT. This codes for CAISNTLGPGQGSEKLFF.

V usage is TRBV5-1 and J usage is TRBJ2-1; a possible D gene is TRBD2 (5 bases). Germline CDR1 and CDR2: SGHRS and YFSETQ. The length of the CDR3 is 15 residues. V lost 0 bases to trimming and J lost 3 bases, with 10 bases between them. CDR3 sequence: CASSLEAGVYNEQFF. For the CDR3, the DNA is TGCGCCAGCAGCTTGGAGGCCGGGGTCTACAATGAGCAGTTCTTC.